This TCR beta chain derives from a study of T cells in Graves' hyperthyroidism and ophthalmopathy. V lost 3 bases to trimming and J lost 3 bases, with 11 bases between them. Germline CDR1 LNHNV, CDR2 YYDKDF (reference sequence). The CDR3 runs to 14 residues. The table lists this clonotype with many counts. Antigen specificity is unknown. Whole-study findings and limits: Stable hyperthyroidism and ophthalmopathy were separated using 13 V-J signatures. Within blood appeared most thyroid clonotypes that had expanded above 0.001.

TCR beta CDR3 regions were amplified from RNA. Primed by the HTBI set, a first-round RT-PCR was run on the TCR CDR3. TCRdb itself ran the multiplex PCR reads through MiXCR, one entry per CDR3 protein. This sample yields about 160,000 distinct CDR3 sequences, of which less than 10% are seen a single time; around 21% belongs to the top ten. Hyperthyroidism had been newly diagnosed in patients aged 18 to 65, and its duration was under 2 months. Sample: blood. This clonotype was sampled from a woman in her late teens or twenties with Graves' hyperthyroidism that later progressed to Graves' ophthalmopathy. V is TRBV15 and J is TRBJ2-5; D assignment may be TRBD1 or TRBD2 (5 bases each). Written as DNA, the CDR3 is TGTGCCACCAGCAGTGGGACCTGGGAAGAGACCCAGTACTTC. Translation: CATSSGTWEETQYF.